These 19 T cell receptor beta chains were all obtained from the same sample, sequenced in a study of T-cell memory formation after mild COVID-19. TCRdb used MiXCR to reprocess the 5' RACE reads, holding one entry per CDR3 protein. The repertoire includes about 400,000 distinct CDR3 sequences, 23% of them detected once, and under 15% sits in the top ten. Material: PBMCs or a T cell subset sorted from them (not recorded which). The receptors derive from an adult woman who had mild COVID-19 (a few samples of this study predate the infection). Cell type and time point are not known.

This rearrangement joins TRBV6-2 or TRBV6-3 to TRBJ2-3; unclear D gene. Trimming took off 2 bases at V and 0 bases at J, with 9 bases between the two ends. The CDR3 spans 15 residues. Germline CDR1 is MNHEY and CDR2 is SVGEGT. Here the CDR3 DNA reads TGTGCCAGCAGTTACAATTGGGAAAGCACAGATACGCAGTATTTT. Amino acids: CASSYNWESTDTQYF.

The chain combines TRBV16 with TRBJ1-2; the match to TRBD1 covers 7 bases. Per the germline V gene, CDR1 is KGHSY and CDR2 is FQNENV. The CDR3 is 14 residues long. J lost 8 bases, V lost 4 bases, and 10 bases had no gene match. This chain's CDR3 is CASSPGRDSWGYTF. The CDR3, as DNA: TGTGCCAGCAGCCCCGGACGGGACAGTTGGGGCTACACCTTC.

This clonotype was counted only a few times. The chain has TRBV7-3 and TRBJ2-5; TRBD1 might be the D (6 bases). Germline V gene sequence: CDR1 SGHTA, CDR2 FQGTGA. The length of the CDR3 is 13 residues. V shed 2 bases and J shed 4 bases, with 8 bases lying between them. The CDR3 protein is CASSLGTLETQYF. As DNA, the CDR3 is TGTGCCAGCAGCTTAGGGACACTAGAGACCCAGTACTTC. The full variable domain, with the rest looked up from reference TRBV7-3 and TRBJ2-5, is GAGVSQTPSNKVTEKGKYVELRCDPISGHTALYWYRQSLGQGPEFLIYFQGTGAADDSGLPNDRFFAVRPEGSVSTLKIQRTERGDSAVYLCASSLGTLETQYFGPGTRLLVL.

This chain links TRBV6-5 with TRBJ1-5; D not resolved. CDR1 is MNHEY and CDR2 is SVGAGI in the germline V gene. The CDR3 consists of 14 residues. Trimming cost V 4 bases and J 0 bases, with 7 bases left between them. The CDR3 loop reads CASSSSDSNQPQHF. CDR3 coding DNA: TGTGCCAGCAGTTCAAGCGATAGCAATCAGCCCCAGCATTTT.

This clonotype was seen only a few times. This chain joins TRBV4-2 and TRBJ1-1; weak D call: TRBD1 (5 bases). The V end lost 0 bases, the J end lost 3 bases, and 8 bases lay between the germline ends. This CDR3 is 14 amino acids long. From germline, CDR1 is LGHNA and CDR2 YNFKEQ. Here the CDR3 reads CASSQDWGDTEAFF. The CDR3 nucleotides read TGTGCCAGCAGCCAAGATTGGGGGGACACTGAAGCTTTCTTT.

The chain has TRBV6-2 or TRBV6-3 and TRBJ2-4, with 7 bases lining up with TRBD2. V gave up 2 bases and J gave up 2 bases; unmatched junction bases: 3. Germline V gene data show CDR1 as MNHEY and CDR2 as SVGEGT. This CDR3 region has 15 residues. CDR3: CASSYEGGPKNIQYF. The CDR3, as DNA: TGTGCCAGCAGTTACGAGGGAGGGCCCAAAAACATTCAGTACTTC.

The chain couples TRBV13 to TRBJ2-7, with 7 bases fitting TRBD1. There are 16 residues in the CDR3. V lost 2 bases, J lost 5 bases, and 12 bases stayed unmatched. Germline V gives CDR1 PRHDT, CDR2 FYEKMQ (reference sequence). CDR3 DNA sequence: TGTGCCAGCAGCTTAAATTTGCTATCAGGGGGAAACGAGCAGTACTTC. It codes for CASSLNLLSGGNEQYF.

This sequence joins TRBV4-3 and TRBJ2-3, with 8 bases matching TRBD2. J was trimmed by 3 bases and V by 0 bases; bases with no gene match: 5. Looked up from germline, CDR1 is LGHNA and CDR2 is YSLEER. CDR3 size: 16 residues. The DNA of the CDR3 is TGCGCCAGCAGCCAAGATCGAGCGGGAGCAACAGATACGCAGTATTTT. Protein sequence: CASSQDRAGATDTQYF.

This clonotype was seen only a few times. Because the CDR3's place on the DNA is in doubt, the DNA is left out and the CDR3 is given as listed by TCRdb. This chain links TRBV6-5 with TRBJ1-1; the table names TRBD1, a call not compared with the DNA. The CDR3 is 15 residues long, counting both termini. CDR1 is MNHEY, CDR2 SVGAGI, per germline. The CDR3 loop reads CASSTSTGATTEAFF.

CDR3 amino acids: CASSGTGGGYTF. DNA for the CDR3: TGTGCCAGCAGCGGGACAGGCGGTGGCTACACCTTC. The chain joins TRBV9 to TRBJ1-2, with 7 bases fitting TRBD1. The V segment lost 3 bases and the J segment 7 bases; nucleotides outside the gene matches: 3. The germline V gene has CDR1 SGDLS and CDR2 YYNGEE. CDR3 length: 12 amino acids.

The V gene is TRBV29-1, the J gene TRBJ2-1; 9 positions match TRBD2. V lost 2 bases to trimming and J lost 1 base; unmatched junction nucleotides: 3. CDR3 length equals 15 residues. Germline CDR1 reads SQVTM; CDR2 reads ANQGSEA. CDR3 in amino acids: CSVELAGSSYNEQFF. For the CDR3, the DNA is TGCAGCGTTGAACTAGCGGGGAGTTCCTACAATGAGCAGTTCTTC.

The chain combines TRBV5-1 with TRBJ2-3; D call uncertain. Trimming took off 3 bases at V and 5 bases at J, with 7 bases between the two ends. Germline CDR1 reads SGHRS; CDR2 reads YFSETQ. The CDR3 runs 12 residues. CDR3 in amino acids: CASSSFGDTQYF. Written as DNA, the CDR3 is TGCGCCAGCAGCTCGTTCGGAGATACGCAGTATTTT.

The chain links TRBV20-1 to TRBJ2-1, with 11 positions matching TRBD2. V lost 1 base to trimming and J lost 6 bases; unmatched junction nucleotides: 2. This CDR3 is built from 14 residues. Germline CDR1 and CDR2: DFQATT and SNEGSKA (reference sequence). CDR3 protein: CSARVAGGLNEQFF. In nucleotides, the CDR3 is TGCAGTGCTAGAGTAGCGGGAGGGCTCAATGAGCAGTTCTTC.

This clonotype came up a few times. This sequence joins TRBV5-1 and TRBJ1-4; D is undetermined. Per germline, CDR1 SGHRS and CDR2 YFSETQ. The CDR3 contains 15 residues. The V and J ends lost 6 bases and 4 bases respectively, with 16 bases between them. The CDR3 protein is CASTPSGALNEKLFF. In DNA, the CDR3 is TGCGCCAGCACCCCCTCGGGAGCTCTTAATGAAAAACTGTTTTTT.

CDR3 amino acids: CATSDNRRGGNTEAFF. In nucleotides, the CDR3 is TGTGCCACCAGTGATAACCGGAGGGGGGGGAACACTGAAGCTTTCTTT. The chain recombines TRBV24-1 with TRBJ1-1; TRBD1 is a possible D gene (6 bases). The germline CDR1 and CDR2 sequences are KGHDR and SFDVKD. The CDR3 contains 16 residues. V lost 3 bases, J lost 1 base, and 14 bases lay in between.

The chain recombines TRBV20-1 with TRBJ2-1, with 9 bases matching TRBD2. The V gene end was trimmed by 6 bases and the J gene end by 5 bases; junction bases not matched to a gene: 5. CDR1 DFQATT and CDR2 SNEGSKA come from the germline V gene (reference sequence). The length of the CDR3 is 13 residues. Here the CDR3 reads CSAAGGIHNEQFF. The CDR3 bases are TGCAGTGCCGCGGGGGGGATACACAATGAGCAGTTCTTC.

The rearrangement uses TRBV6-6 and TRBJ2-4; D unresolved. Trimming cost V 0 bases and J 0 bases, with 12 bases left between them. The length of the CDR3 is 17 residues. Germline V gene data show CDR1 as MNHNY and CDR2 as SVGAGI (reference sequence). This CDR3 reads CASSYSVGSQAKNIQYF. The DNA for the CDR3 is TGTGCCAGCAGTTACTCGGTAGGGTCCCAAGCCAAAAACATTCAGTACTTC.

The CDR3 DNA is TGTGCCAGCAGCCACGGGAGTCAATACGAGCAGTACTTC. It translates to CASSHGSQYEQYF. V and J are TRBV3-1 and TRBJ2-7; D might be TRBD2 (6 bases). This CDR3 contains 13 residues. CDR1 and CDR2 (germline): LGHDT, YNNKEL (reference sequence). The ends were cut back, 3 bases at V and 4 bases at J, with 10 bases in the middle.

The rearrangement joins TRBV5-1 to TRBJ1-1; a possible D gene is TRBD1 (6 bases). Looked up from germline, CDR1 is SGHRS and CDR2 is YFSETQ. The CDR3 covers 14 residues. The germline V and J ends were trimmed by 0 bases and 3 bases, with 9 bases remaining between them. DNA for the CDR3: TGCGCCAGCAGCTTGGACGGGGGCTACACTGAAGCTTTCTTT. Protein product: CASSLDGGYTEAFF.